Listed here is a single T cell receptor beta chain. Its antigen is currently unknown. Noted time point: week 11, during vaccination. Topical imiquimod accompanied each vaccine dose, which consisted of 300 ug of mutant IDH1 20-mer peptide. Here immunoSEQ multiplex PCR was the method, and the copy in TCRdb shows in-frame clones only, minus some. In the table there are roughly 120,000 clones, roughly 75% of which are singletons. J was trimmed by 6 bases and V by 4 bases; bases with no gene match: 17. The CDR3 runs to 17 residues. The germline V gene has CDR1 LNHDA and CDR2 SQIVND (reference sequence). This record belongs to a study of a mutant IDH1 vaccine in newly diagnosed glioma.

This sequence joins TRBV19 and TRBJ1-2, with TRBD1 matching over 7 bases. Sample: PBMCs, taken from a glioma patient whose treatment included an IDH1 peptide vaccine. The TCR sequence derives from a man aged 40-50 years with glioma. This CDR3 reads CASSRGQTGLAIHGYTF. DNA for the CDR3: TGTGCCAGTAGTAGAGGGCAGACAGGGCTAGCTATCCATGGCTACACCTTC. Using reference TRBV19 and TRBJ1-2 for the parts outside the CDR3, the full variable domain is DGGITQSPKYLFRKEGQNVTLSCEQNLNHDAMYWYRQDPGQGLRLIYYSQIVNDFQKGDIAEGYSVSREKKESFPLTVTSAQKNPTAFYLCASSRGQTGLAIHGYTFGSGTRLTVV.